The rows below give T cell receptor beta chains drawn from one sample of a study. Using its own MiXCR run on the reads, TCRdb lists one record per CDR3 protein. Of 5,800 or so distinct CDR3 sequences listed, over 9% are singletons. Sequenced: CD4+ T cells from synovial fluid. These receptors all stem from a human donor with rheumatoid arthritis. CDR3s leave out the opening cysteine and the closing phenylalanine or tryptophan.

V | CDR3
TRBV5-1 | ASSPLRESFANTGELF
TRBV15 | ATRKQGATNEKLF
TRBV28 | ANSPTGALANYGYT
TRBV5-1 | ASSLQGAQETQY
TRBV5-8 | ASSFFSGTSGRGRETQY
TRBV4-1 | ASSWTGMSTEAF
TRBV18 | ASSLHDRVVNTGELF
TRBV18 | ASSAGTGGRNEQY
TRBV30 | ACLTSGGAQY
TRBV18 | ASSGPAGIQETQY
TRBV5-5 | ASSLGSATNEKLF
TRBV7-3 | ASSRVGEGYNEQF
TRBV9 | ASSASTGIYNEQF
TRBV11-2 | ASSWRQGGTEAF
TRBV18 | ASSPSELAGQETQY
TRBV5-1 | ASRHDSNTGELF
TRBV7-2 | ASSLTGMDTEAF
TRBV18 | ASSQGQGENIQY
TRBV28 | ASSLDGDNQPQH
TRBV3-1 | ASSQDWAGGRSQY
TRBV3-1 | ASSQDLRSGSWY
TRBV10-2 | ASSDGSGGSYEQY
TRBV11-2 | ASSLMGLGNTGELF
TRBV30 | AWSVTTINTGELF
TRBV5-1 | ASSLGSTTYNEQF
TRBV11-2 | ASSPPGQGLIQY
TRBV5-1 | ASSSGTSGTYEQY
TRBV18 | ASSIGSYNEQF
TRBV6-6 | ASSYSPGRNQPQH
TRBV20-1 | SVDRSYNEQF
TRBV6-5 | ASSQGQRGPGQPQH
TRBV2 | ASSRALYNEQF
TRBV10-3 | AISRLQGENTEAF
TRBV10-3 | AISEYEDEQF
TRBV6-5 | AGRKLADLPYEQY
TRBV20-1 | SGERDSYEQY
TRBV18 | ASSPGTTSNEQF
TRBV12-3/TRBV12-4 | ASSSGITYNEQF
TRBV3-1 | ASSQGAGYIQETQY
TRBV18 | ASSLGTGTETQY
TRBV6-1 | ASSAVLSTDTQY
TRBV6-5 | ASSFDRGATDTQY
TRBV21-1 | ASSNDRDRDYNEQF
TRBV19 | ASSITGGGQPQH
TRBV10-1 | ASSGHRAGMNTEAF
TRBV18 | ASSTGTGGPNEQF
TRBV5-1 | ASSPGDSNEQF
TRBV15 | ATSRDPLRDEQF
TRBV12-3/TRBV12-4 | ASSLFWGSTQGYT
TRBV7-6 | ASSLAPGQGANTEAF
TRBV7-2 | ASSSRSGPLYEQY